One and the same sample provided the 7 T cell receptor beta chains below, sequenced in a study of OX40 agonist ivuxolimab in advanced cancers. This table comes from immunoSEQ multiplex PCR, and its TCRdb copy is limited to in-frame clones, with some not included. The table lists roughly 75,000 clones, 90% of them singletons. Sequenced here: CD4+ or CD8+ T cells sorted from blood, sampled in a trial of the OX40 agonist ivuxolimab. The source of these receptors is an adult with an advanced solid tumor such as melanoma, head and neck, liver or kidney cancer.

The rearrangement links TRBV28 to TRBJ2-7, with 7 positions matching TRBD1. The CDR3 runs to 12 residues. V lost 3 bases to trimming and J lost 9 bases; unmatched junction nucleotides: 5. Germline CDR1 and CDR2: MDHEN and SYDVKM. CDR3 sequence: CASSFPAGGQYF. As DNA, the CDR3 is TGTGCCAGCAGTTTCCCGGCAGGGGGGCAGTACTTC.

V is TRBV5-6 and J is TRBJ2-1, with D hard to call. Germline CDR1 SGHDT, CDR2 YYEEEE. V was cut by 1 base and J by 7 bases, with 12 bases left in between. This CDR3 has 14 residues. Here the CDR3 reads CASSLYSWGNEQFF. The CDR3 DNA follows: TGTGCCAGCAGCTTGTACTCCTGGGGAAATGAGCAGTTCTTC.

The gene calls are TRBV6-5 and TRBJ2-1, with TRBD2 as a possible D gene (5 bases). The CDR3 is 15 residues long. Germline V gives CDR1 MNHEY, CDR2 SVGAGI. Trimming removed 0 bases at V and 9 bases at J, with 15 bases between. This chain's CDR3 is CASSYSRLAFSEQFF. DNA for the CDR3: TGTGCCAGCAGTTACTCGAGGCTAGCCTTTAGTGAGCAGTTCTTC.

The chain is built from TRBV11-3 and TRBJ1-1, with a weak D call TRBD1 (6 bases). With 5 bases removed from V and 4 bases from J, the gap between germline ends came to 11 bases. This CDR3 comprises 13 residues. Germline lookup yields CDR1 SGHNT and CDR2 YENEEA. CDR3 sequence reads: CASSPQGSTEAFF. As DNA, the CDR3 is TGTGCCAGCAGCCCCCAGGGGAGCACTGAAGCTTTCTTT.

Here the CDR3 reads CASCGDGTDTQYF. In DNA form, the CDR3 reads TGTGCCAGTTGCGGGGATGGCACAGATACGCAGTATTTT. This chain joins TRBV28 and TRBJ2-3, with D possibly TRBD2 on 6 matching bases. Between the trimmed V and J ends, which lost 9 bases and 1 base, there was a span of 11 bases. Germline CDR1 MDHEN, CDR2 SYDVKM. CDR3 length: 13 residues.

The chain couples TRBV7-2 to TRBJ2-7; either TRBD1 or TRBD2 may supply D (5 bases each). The CDR3 loop spans 14 amino acids. The V gene's germline CDR1 is SGHTA and CDR2 FQGNSA. The ends were cut back, 1 base at V and 3 bases at J, with 10 bases in the middle. The CDR3 is CASSLGGTVYEQYF. The CDR3 DNA follows: TGTGCCAGCAGCTTAGGTGGGACGGTCTACGAGCAGTACTTC.

CDR3 sequence reads: CASSLTCPRWAEAFF. The CDR3 bases are TGTGCCAGCAGCTTAACGTGCCCCAGGTGGGCTGAAGCTTTCTTT. The chain joins TRBV7-3 to TRBJ1-1; D call uncertain. CDR1 SGHTA and CDR2 FQGTGA come from the germline V gene. The CDR3 sequence is 15 residues long. The V end was cut by 0 bases, the J end by 6 bases, with 14 bases between.